Listed below are T cell receptor beta chains from one sample, sequenced in a study of shared clonotypes between healthy human individuals. Data came from immunoSEQ multiplex PCR; TCRdb stores just in-frame clones and leaves some out. The sample has approximately 87,000 clones, over 55% seen once; the top ten hold roughly half. Sequences were obtained from memory CD8+ T cells sorted from blood. These receptors were collected from a man aged 25-40 years in good health. Each CDR3 is given with its conserved first and last residue. Each record gives: D gene, clone size, V gene, J gene, CDR3 DNA, CDR3 protein. D genes are given only for firm matches. Expanded clones get a size class; other rows say once, few or many, or leave the size out.

TRBD1	few	TRBV13	TRBJ2-7	TGTGCCAGCAGCCCCGGACAGGGACGGTACGAGCAGTACTTC	CASSPGQGRYEQYF
TRBD2	.	TRBV6-1	TRBJ2-7	TGTGCCAGCAGCTACAGCGGGGCGGCGTCCTACGAGCAGTACTTC	CASSYSGAASYEQYF
.	.	TRBV7-9	TRBJ2-1	TGTGCCAGCAGCTTGGTAGGGGGCAATGAGCAGTTCTTC	CASSLVGGNEQFF
.	.	TRBV2	TRBJ2-3	TGTGCCAGCGGGGACTTGGCCCCTGGCACAGATACGCAGTATTTT	CASGDLAPGTDTQYF
TRBD1	.	TRBV6-5	TRBJ2-7	TGTGCCAGCAGTTACTCCGGGACAGGGGGCGTCGAGCAGTACTTC	CASSYSGTGGVEQYF
.	many	TRBV7-2	TRBJ1-5	TGTGCCAGCAGCTCAGAGGGTTATAGCAATCAGCCCCAGCATTTT	CASSSEGYSNQPQHF
.	few	TRBV27	TRBJ2-7	TGTGCCAGCAGTTTAAGGCACTCCGGGACCACCTACGAGCAGTACTTC	CASSLRHSGTTYEQYF
.	.	TRBV28	TRBJ1-1	TGTGCGGCGTCTCCATCCTCCCCGGTCGTGAACACTGAAGCTTTCTTT	CAASPSSPVVNTEAFF
TRBD2	.	TRBV14	TRBJ2-5	TGTGCCAGCAGCCAAGTGGTCTCCCTAGCGGGGGAGACCCAGTACTTC	CASSQVVSLAGETQYF
.	.	TRBV29-1	TRBJ2-2	TGCAGCGTTGAGGATCCGAACACCGGGGAGCTGTTTTTT	CSVEDPNTGELFF
TRBD1	.	TRBV6-1	TRBJ2-2	TGTGCGATCCAGGGGGCGGCCGGGGAGCTGTTTTTT	CAIQGAAGELFF
.	.	TRBV25-1	TRBJ2-7	TGTGCCAGCAGTATGGGGATAAGTACAGGGCCCAGTCACTACGAGCAGTACTTC	CASSMGISTGPSHYEQYF
.	.	TRBV4-1	TRBJ2-2	TGCGCCAGCAGCCAAGAGGGGGAAGGCGGGGAGCTGTTTTTT	CASSQEGEGGELFF
.	.	TRBV11-2	TRBJ1-1	TGTGCCAGCAGCTTGCCCCCCTGGAGAGCCATGAACACTGAAGCTTTCTTT	CASSLPPWRAMNTEAFF
TRBD1	few	TRBV25-1	TRBJ1-4	TGTGCCAGCAGCGCTATCGACAGGGCAGACGAAAAACTGTTTTTT	CASSAIDRADEKLFF
TRBD2	.	TRBV15	TRBJ2-3	TGTGCCACCGCCCTAGCGGACACAGATACGCAGTATTTT	CATALADTDTQYF
.	.	TRBV4-1	TRBJ1-2	TGCGCCAGCAGCCAAGTCCGGCAGGGTTCCGACTATGGCTACACCTTC	CASSQVRQGSDYGYTF
TRBD1	.	TRBV11-2	TRBJ2-1	TGTGCCAGCAGCTTGGGGACAGGGTACGATGAGCAGTTCTTC	CASSLGTGYDEQFF